The clone carrying this T cell receptor (beta chain) was detected ten times or more. Sequence at one end of the junction differs from germline and may be a read error. The CDR3 has 15 amino acids. Germline values: CDR1 SSHAT, CDR2 FNYEAQ (reference sequence). These data come from a study of T cells in Graves' hyperthyroidism and ophthalmopathy. Researchers amplified the TCR beta CDR3 regions from RNA transcripts. The study used the HTBI primer set for a first-round RT-PCR of the TCR CDR3. TCRdb re-derived calls from the multiplex PCR reads in MiXCR, one entry per CDR3 protein. The data contain 500,000 to 650,000 distinct CDR3 sequences, roughly 15% of them singletons.

The chain has TRBV7-7 and TRBJ2-2; D ambiguous. The sequence was obtained from a woman aged 45-59 years with Graves' ophthalmopathy. The source material was blood. This chain's CDR3 is CASRLGIGNTGELFF. The CDR3 coding sequence is TGTGCTAGCAGGTTGGGCATAGGTAACACCGGGGAGCTGTTTTTT.